This entry features one T cell receptor beta chain sequence. Its antigen remains unidentified. Base qualities are missing; no much larger clone stands one base away. The entry originates in a study of blood T cells in healthy people across ages (dated by TCRdb to 2015 to 2017). Looking at the study overall: In model experiments, template switching captured about one uniquely barcoded TCR beta cDNA molecule for every two T cells. To avoid experimental bias, donors of different ages were randomly spread across the sequencing lanes. Using the same blood draw, the study looked at two additional independent replicas of 1 million unique cDNA reads for two donors, one aged 18 to 30 and the other aged 80 or older. The donors were split into four age groups: young (average around 15 years), middle-aged (about 40), aged (62) and long-lived (about 74). To track age-related changes in TCR beta repertoire diversity, the study relied on deep sequencing normalized with unique cDNA molecular identifiers. What the study reported, not specific to this receptor: Compared with the aged group, more naive CD4+ T cells, fewer expanded clones and increased TCR diversity were shown by the long-lived group, suggesting age selection. Because the CMV infection status of the donors was unknown, age-related changes in expanded clonotypes may potentially have been confounded. Estimates of total diversity based on one million sequenced T cells were considered lower bounds and underestimates. As age increased, observed TCR beta diversity per million T cells dropped in a roughly linear way, and a significant reduction was already evident by age 40. Bulk unsorted PBMC profiling prevented conclusive comparison of naive and antigen-experienced compartments. There was a strong correlation between observed TCR beta diversity and the percentage of naive T cells measured by flow cytometry.

Measured from the cysteine to the phenylalanine, the CDR3 is 15 residues long. The kept DNA is CDR3 alone, 45 bases in frame from the first base. Trimming costs V 4 bases and J 2 bases, and their ends lie 13 bases apart. The germline V gene (reference sequence) gives CDR1 as LGHDT and CDR2 as YNNKEL. Libraries were made using 5' RACE. A second PCR of roughly 6 to 11 cycles was run with a J-beta primer mix and a sample-barcoded 5' primer. A unique molecular identifier was introduced onto each TCR beta cDNA molecule by a template-switch 5' adaptor carrying 12 random nucleotides. At least 2.5 million CDR3-containing paired-end reads were obtained from each sample. All of the RNA was converted into first-strand cDNA using the Mint cDNA synthesis kit, with a TRBC-specific oligonucleotide serving as the primer. All cDNA was treated with uracil-DNA glycosylase and then went through a first 18-cycle PCR with the universal primers M1SS and BC2_uni_R. On the authors' methods: Each sample was normalized by randomly selecting 1 million high-quality reads, each carrying a distinct molecular identifier. Instead of being binned into consensus sequences, reads with shared molecular identifiers were discarded. MiTCR, with a Q25 quality threshold and the strictest error-elimination algorithm, was used for CDR3 identification, clonotype clustering and error correction. A nonparametric unseen species model using Euler transformation provided a lower-bound estimate of total TCR beta diversity. The public sequencing data were trimmed at Q25 with fastp and processed into clonotypes with MiXCR by TCRdb, which kept only in-frame beta chains. Every distinct CDR3 protein forms one entry, paired with its most common genes and DNA. The V and J calls, along with clone size, are taken from TCRdb and not from the paper's own processing. Within this sample are approximately 1,700,000 distinct CDR3 sequences, with more than 35% of them counted one time only. 23% of the sample is in the top ten clones.

The donors were some 39 Caucasian individuals from Russia, aged roughly 6 to 90 years, who were systemically healthy. Each donor gave approximately 9.4 milliliters of peripheral blood, drawn into EDTA-treated Vacutainer tubes. Ficoll-Paque density-gradient centrifugation was used to isolate PBMCs, with at least 6.5 million obtained per sample. Total RNA was extracted from PBMCs with Trizol reagent, with at least 6 micrograms obtained per sample. For every donor, an aliquot of PBMCs went through flow cytometry to measure the percentages of naive CD45RAhigh/CD27high T cells. The sample was blood. The receptor's source is a human donor in good health. The rearrangement combines TRBV3-1 with TRBJ2-3; the D gene remains uncertain. The CDR3 corresponds to CASSPDFYLTDTQYF. In nucleotides, the sequence is TGTGCCAGCAGCCCCGACTTCTACCTCACAGATACGCAGTATTTT.